The entry below describes one T cell receptor (beta chain). This entry belongs to a study of beta chain features in type 1 diabetes. cDNA synthesis used the whole RNA isolate, giving expressed TCRB sequences. TCRdb's table, derived via immunoSEQ multiplex PCR, lists solely in-frame clones and lacks some. This table holds 300,000 to 350,000 clones, about 20% found once. The CDR3 contains 15 residues. Germline V gene lookup returns CDR1 GTSNPN and CDR2 SVGIG (reference sequence). The J segment lost 4 bases and the V segment lost 4 bases, leaving 11 bases of the junction unmatched. V is TRBV30 and J is TRBJ2-3; 7 bases fit TRBD2. The material sequenced was naive CD4+ T cells from blood. The sequence was obtained from a woman between 18 and 29 years old in good health. The CDR3 reads CAWIRGGGGPDTQYF. CDR3 nucleotides: TGTGCCTGGATCAGAGGCGGGGGAGGGCCAGATACGCAGTATTTT.